This T cell receptor beta chain derives from a study of blood T cell repertoires in COVID-19. Overall study context: T cells, B-cell-depleted T cells, or PBMCs supplied cDNA or gDNA.

Individuals aged 18 to 89 years were recruited from around 22 US areas. Two negative PCRs, clearance, or symptom resolution characterized the recovered Cohort 3 donors. How the authors handled the data: Using reference gene primer amplification, nucleated cell counts were estimated. Clones were read by immunoSEQ multiplex PCR, and TCRdb kept only the in-frame ones, dropping some. V and J calls and clone size are as listed in that table; D and trimming were resolved from the DNA. Here the sample spans approximately 330,000 clones, roughly 91% being singletons. V was clipped by 3 bases and J by 5 bases, with 16 bases between them. The V gene's germline CDR1 is PRHDT and CDR2 FYEKMQ (reference sequence). The length of the CDR3 is 15 residues.

This sequence originates from a young woman who had recovered from COVID-19. The specimen was PBMCs or T cells enriched from blood (not recorded which). The chain employs TRBV13 and TRBJ2-5; maybe TRBD2 (6 bases). In DNA, the CDR3 is TGTGCCAGCAGCTTTAAGTCGGAGGGTTTGGAGACCCAGTACTTC. Translating gives CASSFKSEGLETQYF.